One sample yielded the 23 T cell receptor beta chains listed below, sequenced in a study of identical twins. Each CDR3 protein is one row after TCRdb ran MiXCR on the 5' RACE reads. The data contain 400,000 or so distinct CDR3 sequences, approximately 8.7% of them singletons. Material: naive T cells sorted from blood. These receptors were taken from a woman aged 50 to 60 in good health.

The rearrangement uses TRBV7-3 and TRBJ2-6; D not certain. The CDR3 loop spans 13 amino acids. Germline V gene data show CDR1 as SGHTA and CDR2 as FQGTGA. Deletions cut 5 bases from V and 4 bases from J, with 6 bases between. The CDR3 protein is CASSQRGANVLTF. The DNA of the CDR3 is TGTGCCAGCAGCCAACGAGGGGCCAACGTCCTGACTTTC.

This clonotype was seen many times. Germline is not matched at one junction end, which may reflect a read error. V gene TRBV12-3 or TRBV12-4 combines with J gene TRBJ2-5, with 8 bases matching TRBD1. The CDR3 has 13 residues. CDR3 in amino acids: CASSSTGQAKNFF. Written as DNA, the CDR3 is TGTGCCAGCAGTTCAACGGGACAGGCCAAAAATTTCTTC.

This clonotype was seen repeatedly, ten times or more. This CDR3 reads CSAPTAGGRNEQFF. The CDR3 region has the DNA TGCAGCGCCCCCACAGCGGGAGGTCGAAATGAGCAGTTCTTC. The genes are TRBV29-1 and TRBJ2-1; 9 bases fit TRBD2. The CDR3 contains 14 residues. Germline assignment: CDR1 SQVTM and CDR2 ANQGSEA. The V and J ends lost 7 bases and 7 bases, in that order; junction bases with no gene match: 11.

The CDR3 reads CASGATGLSNQPQHF. CDR3 sequence (DNA): TGTGCTAGTGGGGCGACAGGGCTTAGCAATCAGCCCCAGCATTTT. The gene calls are TRBV12-5 and TRBJ1-5; TRBD1 matches 7 bases. This CDR3 is 15 amino acids long. Per germline, CDR1 LGHNT and CDR2 FRNRAP. V shed 6 bases and J 0 bases; nucleotides not matched to a gene: 5. The whole variable domain, remainder taken from reference TRBV12-5 and TRBJ1-5, is DARVTQTPRHKVTEMGQEVTMRCQPILGHNTVFWYRQTMMQGLELLAYFRNRAPLDDSGMPKDRFSAEMPDATLATLKIQPSEPRDSAVYFCASGATGLSNQPQHFGDGTRLSIL.

This clonotype was seen more than once but under ten times. The chain couples TRBV2 to TRBJ1-1; no reliable D call. V shed 5 bases and J shed 1 base, with 14 bases lying between them. The germline CDR1 and CDR2 sequences are SNHLY and FYNNEI. CDR3 length: 15 residues. CDR3 sequence: CASSRRDRGNTEAFF. The CDR3 DNA reads TGTGCCAGCAGTCGTCGCGACCGAGGGAACACTGAAGCTTTCTTT. The whole variable domain, remainder taken from reference TRBV2 and TRBJ1-1, is EPEVTQTPSHQVTQMGQEVILRCVPISNHLYFYWYRQILGQKVEFLVSFYNNEISEKSEIFDDQFSVERPDGSNFTLKIRSTKLEDSAMYFCASSRRDRGNTEAFFGQGTRLTVV.

This clonotype has at least ten counts. This chain joins TRBV5-1 and TRBJ2-7; D is possibly TRBD1 (6 bases). Trimming stripped 0 bases from V and 0 bases from J, with 13 bases between. CDR3 length: 16 residues. Germline assignment: CDR1 SGHRS and CDR2 YFSETQ. CDR3 DNA: TGCGCCAGCAGCTTGGGTGGACAGTTTCCCTCCTACGAGCAGTACGTC. Translation: CASSLGGQFPSYEQYV.

This clonotype has a count of ten or more. V is TRBV5-1 and J is TRBJ2-3; 11 nucleotides match TRBD2. Germline trimming cut 3 bases from V and 4 bases from J; bases unmatched to any gene: 13. CDR1 is SGHRS, CDR2 YFSETQ, per germline. The CDR3 is 18 residues long. The CDR3 DNA reads as TGCGCCAGCAGCTCCGGGACTAGCGGCTCCGCCAACCCAGATACGCAGTATTTT. Residues: CASSSGTSGSANPDTQYF.

This clonotype has a count of ten or more. This rearrangement joins TRBV29-1 to TRBJ2-3; 7 bases are shared with TRBD2. This CDR3 is built from 13 residues. The J segment lost 6 bases and the V segment lost 2 bases, leaving 5 bases of the junction unmatched. CDR1 and CDR2 (germline): SQVTM, ANQGSEA. The CDR3 DNA reads as TGCAGCGTTGAAAGGCGGGAGTCTGATACGCAGTATTTT. Translation gives CSVERRESDTQYF.

This clonotype turned up a few times. V and J are TRBV6-5 and TRBJ2-1; D is unclear. The CDR3 length is 13 residues. The germline V and J ends were trimmed by 6 bases and 6 bases, with 12 bases remaining between them. Germline CDR1 and CDR2: MNHEY and SVGAGI. The CDR3 sequence is CASSPGALNEQFF. CDR3 nucleotide sequence: TGTGCCAGCAGCCCCGGCGCCCTCAATGAGCAGTTCTTC.

In this sample, this clonotype turned up many times. V is TRBV3-1 and J is TRBJ2-7; TRBD2 matches at 13 bases. V shed 4 bases, J shed 6 bases, and the junction held 6 bases outside the gene matches. Germline lookup yields CDR1 LGHDT and CDR2 YNNKEL (reference sequence). The CDR3 consists of 15 residues. The CDR3 here is CASSRGLAGVVEQYF. The CDR3 nucleotides read TGTGCCAGCAGCCGAGGACTAGCGGGAGTTGTCGAGCAGTACTTC.

The rearrangement joins TRBV7-9 to TRBJ2-7; 8 nucleotides align to TRBD2. This CDR3 has 16 amino acids. Per germline, CDR1 SEHNR and CDR2 FQNEAQ (reference sequence). The ends lost 2 bases at V and 3 bases at J; junction bases unmatched: 9. The CDR3 region has the DNA TGTGCCAGCAGCTTATTGGGCGGGAGGACCTACTACGAGCAGTACTTC. Translating gives CASSLLGGRTYYEQYF. The whole variable domain, remainder taken from reference TRBV7-9 and TRBJ2-7, is DTGVSQNPRHKITKRGQNVTFRCDPISEHNRLYWYRQTLGQGPEFLTYFQNEAQLEKSRLLSDRFSAERPKGSFSTLEIQRTEQGDSAMYLCASSLLGGRTYYEQYFGPGTRLTVT.

Many counts were recorded for this clonotype. The chain carries TRBV5-1 and TRBJ2-2; D gene ambiguous. This CDR3 has 14 amino acids. Germline V lookup: CDR1 SGHRS, CDR2 YFSETQ. V was pared by 3 bases and J by 5 bases, with 11 bases between. Here the CDR3 reads CASSWMRRTGELFF. The CDR3 nucleotides read TGCGCCAGCAGCTGGATGAGGAGAACCGGGGAGCTGTTTTTT.

This sequence joins TRBV12-5 and TRBJ1-1, with D possibly matching TRBD1 (6 bases). The CDR3 length is 13 residues. Germline values: CDR1 LGHNT, CDR2 FRNRAP. Trimming shortened V by 6 bases and J by 1 base, and 9 bases separated the two germline ends. CDR3 nucleotide sequence: TGTGCTAGTGGCCTAGGGGGGAACACTGAAGCTTTCTTT. Amino acid sequence: CASGLGGNTEAFF.

The table lists this clonotype with a few counts. The chain employs TRBV7-8 and TRBJ2-1, with D uncertain. The CDR3 spans 11 residues. The V end was cut by 4 bases, the J end by 7 bases, with 5 bases between. Germline CDR1 is SGHVS and CDR2 is FQNEAQ. The CDR3 DNA is TGTGCCAGCAGCTCCTCAAATGAGCAGTTCTTC. Its protein product is CASSSSNEQFF.

In this sample, this clonotype turned up a few times. The genes are TRBV14 and TRBJ2-1, with TRBD2 matching 8 bases. This CDR3 has 18 amino acids. The V and J ends lost 0 bases and 4 bases, in that order; junction bases with no gene match: 11. Germline V CDR1 and CDR2: SGHDN, FVKESK. CDR3 sequence reads: CASSQDLASGPHYNEQFF. In nucleotides, the CDR3 is TGTGCCAGCAGCCAAGATCTTGCTAGCGGGCCACATTACAATGAGCAGTTCTTC.

This clonotype has a handful of counts. The chain combines TRBV25-1 with TRBJ2-4; 7 bases are a match to TRBD2. This CDR3 comprises 11 residues. Trimming cost V 8 bases and J 7 bases; bases outside gene matches: 2. Germline CDR1 reads MGHDK; CDR2 reads SYGVNS. The CDR3, as DNA: TGTGCCAGCGGGAGGGTGAACATTCAGTACTTC. This sequence encodes CASGRVNIQYF. Filled out from reference TRBV25-1 and TRBJ2-4, the complete variable domain reads EADIYQTPRYLVIGTGKKITLECSQTMGHDKMYWYQQDPGMELHLIHYSYGVNSTEKGDLSSESTVSRIRTEHFPLTLESARPSHTSQYLCASGRVNIQYFGAGTRLSVL.

The rearrangement uses TRBV20-1 and TRBJ1-1; D is ambiguous. From germline, CDR1 is DFQATT and CDR2 SNEGSKA (reference sequence). V was cut by 1 base and J by 1 base, with 13 bases left in between. The CDR3 extends over 15 amino acids. The CDR3 bases are TGCAGTGCTAGAGGGACTTCTGACTGGAACACTGAAGCTTTCTTT. This codes for CSARGTSDWNTEAFF.

This clonotype was counted ten times or more. This chain joins TRBV20-1 and TRBJ1-3, with D possibly being TRBD1 (5 bases). Trimming took off 0 bases at V and 1 base at J, with 13 bases between the two ends. The CDR3 extends over 16 amino acids. Germline values: CDR1 DFQATT, CDR2 SNEGSKA (reference sequence). This CDR3 is CSARDPARASGNTIYF. The CDR3 DNA follows: TGCAGTGCTAGAGATCCCGCCAGGGCTTCTGGAAACACCATATATTTT.

This clonotype was seen only a few times. The chain joins TRBV20-1 to TRBJ1-1; D gene unclear. CDR3 length: 13 amino acids. Germline CDR1 reads DFQATT; CDR2 reads SNEGSKA (reference sequence). The ends were cut back, 3 bases at V and 5 bases at J, with 13 bases in the middle. In DNA, the CDR3 is TGCAGTGCTAGGGACCTCGGGCGTACTGAAGCTTTCTTT. The encoded protein is CSARDLGRTEAFF.

This clonotype was observed at least ten times. V gene TRBV27 combines with J gene TRBJ2-7; D is uncertain. Deletions cut 5 bases from V and 3 bases from J, with 8 bases between. Germline CDR1 is MNHEY and CDR2 is SMNVEV (reference sequence). This CDR3 comprises 12 residues. CDR3 sequence (DNA): TGTGCCAGCAGTGCGGAGTACTACGAGCAGTACTTC. Its protein is CASSAEYYEQYF.

As regards this clonotype: A much larger clone lies one base from this, so it may be a read error. This rearrangement joins TRBV29-1 to TRBJ2-7; the D is unclear. Germline V gives CDR1 SQVTM, CDR2 ANQGSEA. The CDR3 is 11 amino acids. Written as DNA, the CDR3 is TGCAGCGTTGGTGTCAGCTACGAGCAGAACTTC. Translating it yields CSVGVSYEQNF.

The chain employs TRBV4-1 and TRBJ2-7; 8 bases are shared with TRBD1. J gave up 6 bases and V 7 bases, and 8 bases lay outside the gene matches. CDR3 size: 13 residues. Germline CDR1 reads MGHRA; CDR2 reads YSYEKL. The CDR3 loop reads CASTRQGAGEQYF. DNA for the CDR3: TGCGCCAGCACGCGGCAGGGGGCCGGCGAGCAGTACTTC.

This clonotype was found a few times. This CDR3 is CASRAGRDEQFF. The CDR3 coding sequence is TGTGCCAGTCGAGCGGGAAGGGATGAGCAGTTCTTC. The rearrangement links TRBV19 to TRBJ2-1, with 7 bases fitting TRBD2. The junction had 6 bases not matched to a gene; V was cut back by 8 bases and J by 8 bases. The CDR3 spans 12 residues. The germline CDR1 and CDR2 sequences are LNHDA and SQIVND (reference sequence).